This TCR beta chain was captured in a study of blood T cell repertoires in COVID-19. Study summary: Researchers got acute and convalescent COVID-19 samples from the United States, Italy and Spain. T cells, B-cell-depleted T cells, or PBMCs supplied cDNA or gDNA.

Trimming took 0 bases from V and 1 from J, leaving 10 bases between them. The CDR3 covers 15 residues. CDR1 is SGHRS and CDR2 is YFSETQ in the germline V gene. In the original processing: Estimated nucleated cell counts came from reference gene primer amplification. TCRdb's copy holds only in-frame clones and misses some; the assay was immunoSEQ multiplex PCR. The V and J calls and clone size were taken over from that table, and D and trimming were inferred from the DNA. The sample shows around 200,000 clones, about 86% of them seen only once. With respect to this clone: This same CDR3 is encoded by further DNA sequences in the sample.

The chain carries TRBV5-1 and TRBJ1-1; possible D gene TRBD1, 6 bases. Sequenced sample: peripheral blood. The TCR was taken from a woman in her forties or fifties with acute or convalescent COVID-19. The CDR3 region is CASSLGNRANTEAFF. The CDR3 bases are TGCGCCAGCAGCTTGGGGAACAGGGCGAACACTGAAGCTTTCTTT.